The present entry profiles one T cell receptor beta chain with its context. Its antigen is currently unknown. V lost 4 bases to trimming and J lost 2 bases, with 16 bases between them. Germline V gene lookup returns CDR1 SGHRS and CDR2 YFSETQ. The length of the CDR3 is 17 residues. The record originates from a study of T cell responses to AZD1222 COVID-19 vaccine. Study results and caveats: Donors were chiefly white British, with a greater number of females, and clonal diversity was perhaps underestimated. Spike was spanned by vaccine-associated CD4 TCRs, which were dominant at 160-218 and 743-854.

Some clones are missing from TCRdb's copy, which holds only in-frame ones; the method was immunoSEQ multiplex PCR. The sample records about 82,000 clones, about 90% being singletons. V gene TRBV5-1 combines with J gene TRBJ2-6; possibly TRBD2 for D (5 bases). The sequencing here drew on peripheral blood, taken 28 days after the second AZD1222 dose. This TCR derives from an adult who received the AZD1222 COVID-19 vaccine. CDR3 sequence reads: CASSLEVAGAGANVLTF. Here the CDR3 DNA reads TGCGCCAGCAGCCTGGAGGTGGCCGGGGCTGGGGCCAACGTCCTGACTTTC.